The clone carrying this T cell receptor (beta chain) appeared many times. The antigen is not known. The missing CDR3 end, 3 residues past where the read stops, is filled in from the germline J gene. The data are from a study of T cell clonality in common variable immunodeficiency. Overall study findings and caveats: Common variable immunodeficiency TCR beta sequences reportedly had fewer deletions and N-nucleotide insertions.

Trimming shortened V by 0 bases and J by 0 bases, and 12 bases separated the two germline ends. The CDR3 spans 16 residues. The germline gives CDR1 DFQATT, CDR2 SNEGSKA (reference sequence). TCRdb's copy holds only in-frame clones and misses some; the assay was immunoSEQ multiplex PCR. The sample yields approximately 30,000 clones, without any singletons. Most patients and controls had Caucasian heritage. The sequenced sample was peripheral blood mononuclear cells. V is TRBV20-1 and J is TRBJ2-1; tentative D call: TRBD2 (7 bases). The clonotype comes from a person between 18 and 75 years old in good health. The DNA read from the CDR3 is TGCAGTGCTAGAGATCGCGGGGGCAGCTCCTACAATGAG. Residues: CSARDRGGSSYNE. The full CDR3 protein reads CSARDRGGSSYNEQFF.